This entry is about one T cell receptor (beta chain). Measured with immunoSEQ multiplex PCR; TCRdb has only the in-frame clones, and not every one. The sample yields under 95,000 clones, roughly 94% seen once. The germline V gene has CDR1 LNHDA and CDR2 SQIVND (reference sequence). The CDR3 sequence is 16 residues long. V shed 4 bases and J shed 7 bases, with 17 bases lying between them. The data were obtained in a study of technical replicates of blood from a handful of donors. The TCR was taken from a human donor in good health. V gene TRBV19 combines with J gene TRBJ1-6; maybe TRBD1 (5 bases). The sequencing input was T cells isolated from PBMCs. The CDR3 reads CASSTPGRDENSPLHF. CDR3 bases: TGTGCCAGTAGTACCCCAGGGAGGGATGAAAATTCACCCCTCCACTTT.